This is a list of T cell receptor beta chains from one sample in a study of CXCR3-negative and CXCR3-positive naive CD8 T cells. TCRdb re-called the 5' RACE reads and shows each CDR3 protein once, DNA omitted. This sample's table reports 85,000 to 130,000 distinct CDR3 sequences. Sequenced material: naive CXCR3+ CD8+ T cells from blood. All receptors derive from a human donor in good health. Some clones in this sample may be carry-over from other donors' samples. The CDR3 runs from the conserved cysteine through the conserved F or W.

TRBJ2-7	TRBV18	CASSPGERVIYEQYF
TRBJ2-3	TRBV2	CASSEIAGGSTDTQYF
TRBJ2-3	TRBV7-6	CASSLGDGTQYF
TRBJ2-3	TRBV11-3	CASSRRGGGTDTQYF
TRBJ2-1	TRBV6-6	CASSYSGLAGDEQFF
TRBJ2-1	TRBV11-2	CASSPSSRMDSYNEQFF
TRBJ2-7	TRBV6-6	CASSYTPGGTYEQYF
TRBJ1-1	TRBV25-1	CASQWNTEAFF
TRBJ1-3	TRBV7-8	CASSLYPDRLYNTIYF
TRBJ2-7	TRBV5-5	CASSLGTVYEQYF
TRBJ1-2	TRBV2	CASSAENHYGYTF
TRBJ2-1	TRBV4-1	CASSQDPASGGYNEQFF
TRBJ2-1	TRBV7-8	CASSLGRTGTEQYF
TRBJ2-3	TRBV7-9	CASSLVIGVADTQYF
TRBJ2-7	TRBV5-1	CASSQGTPAYEQYF
TRBJ2-3	TRBV6-1	CASSAGTSGKVTDTQYF